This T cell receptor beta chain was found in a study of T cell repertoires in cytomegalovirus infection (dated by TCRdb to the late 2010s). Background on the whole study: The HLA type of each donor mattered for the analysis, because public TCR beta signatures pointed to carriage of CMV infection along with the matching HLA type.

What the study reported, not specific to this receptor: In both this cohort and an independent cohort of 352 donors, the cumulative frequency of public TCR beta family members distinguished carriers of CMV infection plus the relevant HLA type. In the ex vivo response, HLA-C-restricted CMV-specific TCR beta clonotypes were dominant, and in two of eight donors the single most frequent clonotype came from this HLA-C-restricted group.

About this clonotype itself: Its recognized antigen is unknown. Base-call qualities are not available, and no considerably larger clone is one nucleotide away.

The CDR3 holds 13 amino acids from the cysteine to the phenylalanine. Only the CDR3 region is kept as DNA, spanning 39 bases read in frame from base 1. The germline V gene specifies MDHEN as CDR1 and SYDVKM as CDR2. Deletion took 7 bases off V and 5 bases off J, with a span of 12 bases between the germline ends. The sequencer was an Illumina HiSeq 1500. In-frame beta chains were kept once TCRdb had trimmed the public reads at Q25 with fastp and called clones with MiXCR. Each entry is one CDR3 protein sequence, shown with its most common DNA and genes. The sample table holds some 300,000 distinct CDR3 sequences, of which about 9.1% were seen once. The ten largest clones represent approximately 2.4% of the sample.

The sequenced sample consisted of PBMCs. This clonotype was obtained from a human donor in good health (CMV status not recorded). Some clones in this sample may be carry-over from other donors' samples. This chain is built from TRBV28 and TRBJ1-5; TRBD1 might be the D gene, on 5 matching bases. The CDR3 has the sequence CASILRGDQPQHF. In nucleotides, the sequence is TGTGCCAGCATCCTCCGGGGGGATCAGCCCCAGCATTTT.